The sequence of this T cell receptor beta chain was determined in a study of identical twins' blood T cells. Study outcomes and limitations: Top TCRbeta clonotypes were shared more with twin than unrelated donors.

In this sample, this clonotype turned up a few times. Its target is unknown. This may arise from a read error, as a much more abundant clone is one base away. Per the original methods: Clonotypes per individual ranged from about 85,000 to nearly 550,000. Via MiXCR, TCRdb re-called the 5' RACE reads, giving one row per CDR3 protein. These V and J calls are TCRdb output, not the study's own analysis. The sample contains 400,000 or so distinct CDR3 sequences, about 28% of which appear only once. This CDR3 region has 15 residues. The ends were cut back, 5 bases at V and 1 base at J, with 14 bases in the middle.

The sample was PBMCs. The chain employs TRBV12-3 or TRBV12-4 and TRBJ1-1; no definite D call. The clonotype comes from a woman aged 18 to 49 in good health. The CDR3 sequence is CASSLSTHANTEAFF. The CDR3, as DNA: TGTGCCAGCAGTCTTTCGACCCATGCGAACACTGAAGCTTTCTTT.